This T cell receptor (beta chain) was identified during a study of T-cell memory formation after mild COVID-19. Study results and caveats: Second-wave clones with a day 37 peak had unconfirmed SARS-CoV-2 specificity. Clones contracting over day 15 to 85 were CD4/CD8 balanced, with later expanders leaning CD4+. Pre-infection memory held some responding clones, suggesting pre-existing cross-reactive T cells responded.

TCRdb processed the 5' RACE reads anew with MiXCR; each CDR3 protein has one entry. The profile shows a few hundred thousand distinct CDR3 sequences, 15% of them singletons. In this sample, this clonotype turned up many times. The target antigen is unknown. Sequenced input: PBMCs or a T cell subset sorted from them (not recorded which). This clonotype was sampled from a man in his late teens or twenties who had mild COVID-19 (a few samples of this study predate the infection). Cell type and time point are not known.

CDR3 loop: CASSPALVIEETQYF. The CDR3 DNA follows: TGTGCCAGCAGCCCAGCGTTGGTAATTGAAGAGACCCAGTACTTC. V usage is TRBV7-9 and J usage is TRBJ2-5; D unresolved. The CDR3 is 15 residues long. Trimming stripped 5 bases from V and 3 bases from J, with 16 bases between. Per germline, CDR1 SEHNR and CDR2 FQNEAQ (reference sequence).